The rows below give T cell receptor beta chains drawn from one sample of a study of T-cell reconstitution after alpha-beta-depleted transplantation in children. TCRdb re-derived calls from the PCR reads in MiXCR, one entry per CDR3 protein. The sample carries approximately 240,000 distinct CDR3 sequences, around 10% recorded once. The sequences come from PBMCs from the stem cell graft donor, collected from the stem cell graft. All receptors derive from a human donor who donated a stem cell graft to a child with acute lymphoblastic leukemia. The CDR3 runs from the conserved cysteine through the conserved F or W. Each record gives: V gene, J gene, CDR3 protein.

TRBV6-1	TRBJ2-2	CASSEVGFGNTGELFF
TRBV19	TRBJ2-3	CASSGLRQGGGTDTQYF
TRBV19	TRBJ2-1	CASSIHLRADEQFF
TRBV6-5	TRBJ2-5	CASSYPGGGETQYF
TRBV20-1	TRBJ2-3	CSVRGFGGGGNTQYF
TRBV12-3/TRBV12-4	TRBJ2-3	CASSSTGGWDTQYF
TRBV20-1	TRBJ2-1	CSAVRDAPALVDEQFF
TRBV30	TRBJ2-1	CAYMTGTLGNEQFF
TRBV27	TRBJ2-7	CASIRSGTGFYEQYF
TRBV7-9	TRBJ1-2	CASSVGQGYGYTF
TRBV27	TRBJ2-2	CASSKGGELFF
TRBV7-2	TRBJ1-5	CASSLVGGGTDINQPQHF
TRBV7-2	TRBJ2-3	CASSLAPARGTDTQYF
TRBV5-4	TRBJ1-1	CASSSPGTEAFF
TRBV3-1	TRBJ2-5	CASSPLSGTDETQYF
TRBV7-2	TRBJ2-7	CASSLAGQVDEQYF
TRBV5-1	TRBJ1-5	CASSTDGPSNQPQHF
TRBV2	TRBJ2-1	CASSEMSYNEQFF
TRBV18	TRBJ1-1	CASSRGLNTEAFF
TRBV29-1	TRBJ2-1	CSVGGGGGAFEQFF
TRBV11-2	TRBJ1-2	CASSSVIGKMEYTF
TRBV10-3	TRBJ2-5	CAISPGGGETQYF
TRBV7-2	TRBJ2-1	CASSLGQPLNEQFF
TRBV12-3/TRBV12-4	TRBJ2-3	CASSISGGSDTQYF
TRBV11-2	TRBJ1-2	CASSSQGARGYTF
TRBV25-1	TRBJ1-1	CASSNDRDAEAFF
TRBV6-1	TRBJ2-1	CASSELRQSYNEQFF
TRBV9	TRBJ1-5	CASSAGDGQPQHF
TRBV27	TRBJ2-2	CASSGTASNTGELFF
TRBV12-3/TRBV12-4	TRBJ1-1	CASNRVGVTEAFF
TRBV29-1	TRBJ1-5	CSVMTGSGPQHF
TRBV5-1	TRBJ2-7	CASSLEASFGDYEQYF
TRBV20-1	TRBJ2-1	CSARSSRTNPNEQFF
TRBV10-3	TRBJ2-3	CANARDSNTDTQYF
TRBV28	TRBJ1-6	CASSLTKFRGDYNSPLHF
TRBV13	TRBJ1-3	CASSLGQWDPSGNTIYF
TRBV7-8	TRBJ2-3	CASNTRRRGGATDTQYF
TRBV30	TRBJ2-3	CAWSKVAGIADTQYF
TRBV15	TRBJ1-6	CATSRDLHSPLHF
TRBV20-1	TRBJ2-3	CSASGVSDTQYF
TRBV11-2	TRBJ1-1	CASSLDPVPNTEAFF
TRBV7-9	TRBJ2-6	CASSETGGWSGANVLTF
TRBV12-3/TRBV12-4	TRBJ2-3	CASSLVPSTDSPGDTQYF
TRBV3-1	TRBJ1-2	CASSQQINYGYTF
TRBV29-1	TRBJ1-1	CSVAGTGSTAAFF
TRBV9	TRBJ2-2	CASSVPGATNTGELFF
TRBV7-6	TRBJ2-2	CASSLVGTGATGELFF
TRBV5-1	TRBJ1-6	CASSLKRAVGDSPLHF
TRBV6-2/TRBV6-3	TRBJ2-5	CASSPDREVETQYF
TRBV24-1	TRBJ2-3	CATSDLIGPKADTQYF
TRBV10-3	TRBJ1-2	CAISESGQGNYGYTF
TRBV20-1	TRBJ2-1	CSAPPSGVSRGEQFF
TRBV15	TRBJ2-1	CATSGLGQVINEQFF
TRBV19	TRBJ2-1	CASSSQGQGPYNEQFF
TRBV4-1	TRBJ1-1	CASSQVDLGIPGQGFF